There are a few counts of the clone carrying this TCR beta chain. Germline V gene data show CDR1 as MDHEN and CDR2 as SYDVKM. CDR3 length: 13 amino acids. V gave up 8 bases and J gave up 2 bases, with 13 bases separating them. The sample originates from a study of sequential checkpoint blockade in melanoma. Some clones are missing from TCRdb's copy, which holds only in-frame ones; the method was immunoSEQ multiplex PCR. The sample holds thousands of clones; about 20% are singletons and the top ten take 4.3%. Treatment of the sample: randomized to nivolumab then ipilimumab (arm A) or the reverse (arm B).

The chain couples TRBV28 to TRBJ2-7; D unresolved. This clonotype was sampled from a human donor with melanoma. The source material was tumor tissue (inferred from file names), sampled from a patient given nivolumab and ipilimumab in sequence. The CDR3, as DNA: TGTGCCAGCCGTGGCGTCAGAGCCTACGAGCAGTACTTC. Protein product: CASRGVRAYEQYF.